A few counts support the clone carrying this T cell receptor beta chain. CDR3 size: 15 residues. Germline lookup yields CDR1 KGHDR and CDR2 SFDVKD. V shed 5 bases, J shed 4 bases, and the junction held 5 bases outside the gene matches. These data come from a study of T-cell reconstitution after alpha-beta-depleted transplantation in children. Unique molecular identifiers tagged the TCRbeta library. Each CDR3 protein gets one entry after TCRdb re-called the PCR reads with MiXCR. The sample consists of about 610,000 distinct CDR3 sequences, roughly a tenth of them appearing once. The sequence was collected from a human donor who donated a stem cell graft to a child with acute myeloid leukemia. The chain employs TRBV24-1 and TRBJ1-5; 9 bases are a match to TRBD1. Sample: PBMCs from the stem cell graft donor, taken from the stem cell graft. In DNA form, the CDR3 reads TGTGCCACCAGTGGGTCTGACAGGGGGAATCAGCCCCAGCATTTT. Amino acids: CATSGSDRGNQPQHF.